This record covers a single T cell receptor (beta chain). This entry belongs to a study of blood T cell repertoires in COVID-19. Study context: T cells, B-cell-depleted T cells, or PBMCs supplied cDNA or gDNA.

Per the authors' pipeline: Reference gene primer amplification gave nucleated cell count estimates. Produced via immunoSEQ multiplex PCR; TCRdb's table is partial and in-frame only. Clone size and the V and J calls come from that table; the DNA yielded D and trimming. The data show 95,000 to 150,000 clones, roughly four fifths seen once. J gave up 0 bases and V 5 bases, and 9 bases lay outside the gene matches. In germline, CDR1 is MNHNY, CDR2 SVGAGI (reference sequence). The CDR3 consists of 17 residues. The sequenced sample consisted of peripheral blood. This rearrangement joins TRBV6-6 to TRBJ1-3; 8 nucleotides line up with TRBD1. This receptor was identified in a human donor in a cohort sampled during active COVID-19. The CDR3 DNA reads TGTGCCAGCAGTCGGACAGGGTCCCCTTTCTCTGGAAACACCATATATTTT. This encodes CASSRTGSPFSGNTIYF.